These 2 T cell receptor beta chains originate from one sample sequenced in a study of shared clonotypes between healthy human individuals. Assay used: immunoSEQ multiplex PCR; TCRdb lists only in-frame clones, some missing. The table shows about 2.1 million clones, with 85% to 95% occurring only once. CD45RO negativity and positive selection for CCR7 defined naive CD8 cells, a population that excluded terminally differentiated effector memory CD45RA+ cells. The sequencing sample was made of naive CD8+ T cells from PBMCs. These receptors were taken from a man younger than 35 in good health. Some clones in this sample may be carry-over from other donors' samples.

This chain links TRBV12-5 with TRBJ2-7, with D tentatively TRBD2 (6 bases). Germline V CDR1 and CDR2: LGHNT, FRNRAP. V lost 2 bases to trimming and J lost 7 bases, with 21 bases between them. The CDR3 spans 16 residues. CDR3 nucleotides: TGTGCTAGTGGTTTGCCCTCCCCCTCGGGAGAGGGAGAGCAGTACTTC. Translation gives CASGLPSPSGEGEQYF.

The chain has TRBV9 and TRBJ2-1, with D perhaps being TRBD1 or TRBD2 (6 bases each). V lost 3 bases, J lost 14 bases, and 39 bases lay in between. CDR1 is SGDLS and CDR2 is YYNGEE in the germline V gene. The CDR3 length is 20 residues. The CDR3 coding sequence is TGTGCCAGCAGCGGACCCATTTTGAAGGGGGGCGGGCAAAGCCGATTTAGAGAGTTCTTC. This encodes CASSGPILKGGGQSRFREFF.